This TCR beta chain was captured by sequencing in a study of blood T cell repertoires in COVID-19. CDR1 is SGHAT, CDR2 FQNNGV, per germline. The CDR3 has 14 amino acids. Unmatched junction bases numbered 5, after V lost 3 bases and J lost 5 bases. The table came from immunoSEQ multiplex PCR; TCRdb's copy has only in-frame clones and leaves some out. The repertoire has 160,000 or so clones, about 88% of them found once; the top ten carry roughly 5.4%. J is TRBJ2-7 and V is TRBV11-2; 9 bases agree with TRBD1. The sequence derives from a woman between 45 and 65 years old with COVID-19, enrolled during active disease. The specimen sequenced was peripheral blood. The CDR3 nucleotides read TGTGCCAGCAGCTTCCGGGACAGGGACCACGAGCAGTACTTC. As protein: CASSFRDRDHEQYF.